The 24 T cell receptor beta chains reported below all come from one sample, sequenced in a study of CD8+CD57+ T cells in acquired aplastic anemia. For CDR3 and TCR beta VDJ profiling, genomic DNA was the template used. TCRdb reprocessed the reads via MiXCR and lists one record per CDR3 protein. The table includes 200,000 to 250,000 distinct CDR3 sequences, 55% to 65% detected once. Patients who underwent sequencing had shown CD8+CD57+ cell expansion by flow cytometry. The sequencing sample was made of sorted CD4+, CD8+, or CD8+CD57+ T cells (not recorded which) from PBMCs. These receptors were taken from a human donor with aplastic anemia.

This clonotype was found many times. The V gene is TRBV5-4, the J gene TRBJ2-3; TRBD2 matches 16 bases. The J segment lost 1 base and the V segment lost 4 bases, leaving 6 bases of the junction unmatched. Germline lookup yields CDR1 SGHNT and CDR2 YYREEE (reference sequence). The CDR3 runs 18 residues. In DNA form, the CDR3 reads TGTGCCAGCAGCGAAGAGGGACTAGCGGGGGGGGGCACAGATACGCAGTATTTT. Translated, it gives CASSEEGLAGGGTDTQYF.

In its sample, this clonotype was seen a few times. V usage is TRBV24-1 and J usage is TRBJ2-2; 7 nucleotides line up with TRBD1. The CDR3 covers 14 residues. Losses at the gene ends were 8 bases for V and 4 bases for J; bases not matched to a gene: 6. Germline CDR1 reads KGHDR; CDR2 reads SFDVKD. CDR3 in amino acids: CATTDRRTTGELFF. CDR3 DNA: TGTGCCACCACGGACAGGAGAACCACCGGGGAGCTGTTTTTT.

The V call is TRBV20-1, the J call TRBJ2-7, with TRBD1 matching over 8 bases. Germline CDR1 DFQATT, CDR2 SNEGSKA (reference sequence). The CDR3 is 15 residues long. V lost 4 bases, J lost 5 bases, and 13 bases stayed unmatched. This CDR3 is CSAIPTDRVNNEQYF. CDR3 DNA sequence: TGCAGTGCTATTCCGACGGACAGGGTCAACAACGAGCAGTACTTC.

The chain's CDR3 is CASSLSGRGTDTQYF. In DNA form, the CDR3 reads TGTGCCAGCAGCTTAAGCGGCAGGGGCACAGATACGCAGTATTTT. The V gene is TRBV7-3, the J gene TRBJ2-3; tentative D call: TRBD1 (5 bases). The CDR3 runs to 15 residues. Trimming took off 1 base at V and 1 base at J, with 9 bases between the two ends. Germline CDR1 SGHTA, CDR2 FQGTGA.

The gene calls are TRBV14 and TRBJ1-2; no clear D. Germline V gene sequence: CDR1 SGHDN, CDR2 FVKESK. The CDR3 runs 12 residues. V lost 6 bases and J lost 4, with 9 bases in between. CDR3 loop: CASRGQTYGYTF. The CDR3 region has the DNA TGTGCCAGCAGGGGCCAAACCTATGGCTACACCTTC.

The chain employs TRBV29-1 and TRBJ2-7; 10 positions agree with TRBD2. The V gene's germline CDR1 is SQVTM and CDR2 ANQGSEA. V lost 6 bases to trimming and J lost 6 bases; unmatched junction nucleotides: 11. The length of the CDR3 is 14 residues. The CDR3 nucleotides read TGCAGCGTGCTTACTAGCGGGGCGGGGGGCGAGCAGTACTTC. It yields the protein CSVLTSGAGGEQYF.

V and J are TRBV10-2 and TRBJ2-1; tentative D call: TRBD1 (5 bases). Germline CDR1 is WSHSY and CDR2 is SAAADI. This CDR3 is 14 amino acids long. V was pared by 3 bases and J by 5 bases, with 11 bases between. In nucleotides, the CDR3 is TGCGCCAGCAGTGACCCGGACACTGACAATGAGCAGTTCTTC. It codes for CASSDPDTDNEQFF.

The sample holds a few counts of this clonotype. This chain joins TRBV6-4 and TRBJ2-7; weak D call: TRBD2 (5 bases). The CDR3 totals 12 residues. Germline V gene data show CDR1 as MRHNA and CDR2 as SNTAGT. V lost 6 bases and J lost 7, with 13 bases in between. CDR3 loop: CASSTNPGEQYF. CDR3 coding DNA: TGTGCCAGCAGCACAAACCCGGGAGAGCAGTACTTC.

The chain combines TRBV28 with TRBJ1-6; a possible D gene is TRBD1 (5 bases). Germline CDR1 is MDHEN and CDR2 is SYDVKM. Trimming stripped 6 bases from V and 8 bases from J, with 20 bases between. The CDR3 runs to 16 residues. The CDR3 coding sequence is TGTGCCAGCAGACCAAGGGAGGGCAAGGGGCATTCACCCCTCCACTTT. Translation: CASRPREGKGHSPLHF.

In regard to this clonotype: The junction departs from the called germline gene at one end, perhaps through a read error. The CDR3 DNA is TGCAGTGCCACCGGGACAGGATTTTACGATCAGTACTTC. As protein: CSATGTGFYDQYF. This sequence joins TRBV20-1 and TRBJ2-7; 8 positions agree with TRBD1. The CDR3 extends over 13 amino acids. Germline V CDR1 and CDR2: DFQATT, SNEGSKA (reference sequence).

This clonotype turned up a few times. The CDR3 reads CASSLTVAPNEQYF. CDR3 DNA: TGTGCCAGCAGCTTGACAGTAGCGCCTAACGAGCAGTACTTC. This chain joins TRBV7-8 and TRBJ2-7, with D perhaps being TRBD1 or TRBD2 (5 bases each). CDR1 is SGHVS and CDR2 is FQNEAQ in the germline V gene. The CDR3 runs to 14 residues. The ends were cut back, 3 bases at V and 5 bases at J, with 14 bases in the middle.

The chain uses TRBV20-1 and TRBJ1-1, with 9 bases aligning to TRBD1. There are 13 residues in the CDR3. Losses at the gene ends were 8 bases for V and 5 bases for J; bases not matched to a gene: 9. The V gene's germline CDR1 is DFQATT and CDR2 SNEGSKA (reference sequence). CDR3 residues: CSTSGDRETEAFF. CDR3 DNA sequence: TGCAGTACCTCCGGGGACAGGGAGACTGAAGCTTTCTTT.

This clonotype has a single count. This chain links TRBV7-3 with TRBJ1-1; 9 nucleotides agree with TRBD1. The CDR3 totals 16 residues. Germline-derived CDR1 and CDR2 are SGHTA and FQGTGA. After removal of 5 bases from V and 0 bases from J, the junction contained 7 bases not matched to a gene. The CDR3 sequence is CASSIETGGLNTEAFF. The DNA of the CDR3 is TGTGCCAGCAGCATCGAGACAGGGGGTTTGAACACTGAAGCTTTCTTT.

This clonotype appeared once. The CDR3 reads CSAVPGTSRTDTQYF. The CDR3 DNA follows: TGCAGTGCTGTCCCCGGGACCTCACGCACAGATACGCAGTATTTT. V usage is TRBV20-1 and J usage is TRBJ2-3, with D tentatively TRBD1 or TRBD2 (5 bases each). Germline V gene data show CDR1 as DFQATT and CDR2 as SNEGSKA (reference sequence). Trimming took off 5 bases at V and 1 base at J, with 16 bases between the two ends. There are 15 residues in the CDR3.

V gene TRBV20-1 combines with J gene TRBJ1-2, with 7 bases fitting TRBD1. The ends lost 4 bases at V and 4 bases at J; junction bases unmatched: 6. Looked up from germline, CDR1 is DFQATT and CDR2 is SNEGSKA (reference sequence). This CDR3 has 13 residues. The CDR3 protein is CSATPGGSYGYTF. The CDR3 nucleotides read TGCAGTGCTACCCCAGGGGGAAGCTATGGCTACACCTTC.

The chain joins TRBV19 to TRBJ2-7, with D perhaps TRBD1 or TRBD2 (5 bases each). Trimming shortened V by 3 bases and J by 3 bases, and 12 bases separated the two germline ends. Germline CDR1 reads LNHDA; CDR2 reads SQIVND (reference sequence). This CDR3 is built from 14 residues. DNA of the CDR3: TGTGCCAGTAGTATGTCTTCAGGGAGCTACGAGCAGTACTTC. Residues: CASSMSSGSYEQYF.

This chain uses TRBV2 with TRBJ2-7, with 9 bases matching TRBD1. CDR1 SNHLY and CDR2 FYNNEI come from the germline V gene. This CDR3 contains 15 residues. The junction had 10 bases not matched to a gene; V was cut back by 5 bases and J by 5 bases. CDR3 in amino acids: CASSRLTGGRDEQYF. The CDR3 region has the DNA TGTGCCAGCAGTAGATTAACAGGGGGCAGAGACGAGCAGTACTTC.

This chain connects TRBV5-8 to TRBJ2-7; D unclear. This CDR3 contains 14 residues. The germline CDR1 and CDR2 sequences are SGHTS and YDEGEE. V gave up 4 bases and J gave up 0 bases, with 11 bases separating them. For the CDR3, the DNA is TGTGCCAGCAGCCATCTACTAAGCTCCTACGAGCAGTACTTC. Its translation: CASSHLLSSYEQYF.

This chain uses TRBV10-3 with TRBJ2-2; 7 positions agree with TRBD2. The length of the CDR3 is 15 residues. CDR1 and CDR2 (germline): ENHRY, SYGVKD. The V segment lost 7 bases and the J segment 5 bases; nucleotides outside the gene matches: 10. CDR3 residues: CAINGASGRTGELFF. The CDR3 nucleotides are TGTGCCATCAACGGTGCTAGCGGACGTACCGGGGAGCTGTTTTTT.

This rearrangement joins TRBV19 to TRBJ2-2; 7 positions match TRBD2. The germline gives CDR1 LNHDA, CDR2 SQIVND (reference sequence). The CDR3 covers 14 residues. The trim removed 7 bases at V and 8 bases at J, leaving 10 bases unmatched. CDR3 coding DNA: TGTGCCAGTACCTCGACGGGGGGTTTAGGGGAGCTGTTTTTT. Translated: CASTSTGGLGELFF.

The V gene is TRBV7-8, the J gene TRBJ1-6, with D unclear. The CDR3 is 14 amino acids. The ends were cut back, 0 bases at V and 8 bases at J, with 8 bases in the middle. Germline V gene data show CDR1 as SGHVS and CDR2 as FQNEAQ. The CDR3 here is CASSLAGRDSPLHF. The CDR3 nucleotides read TGTGCCAGCAGCTTAGCAGGGCGCGATTCACCCCTCCACTTT.

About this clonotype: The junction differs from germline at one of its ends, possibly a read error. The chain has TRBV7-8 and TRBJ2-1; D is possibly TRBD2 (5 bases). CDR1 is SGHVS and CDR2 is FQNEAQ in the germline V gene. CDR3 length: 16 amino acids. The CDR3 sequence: CASSHPEVDYDNEQFF. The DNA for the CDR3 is TGTGCCAGCAGCCATCCAGAGGTCGACTACGACAATGAGCAGTTCTTT.

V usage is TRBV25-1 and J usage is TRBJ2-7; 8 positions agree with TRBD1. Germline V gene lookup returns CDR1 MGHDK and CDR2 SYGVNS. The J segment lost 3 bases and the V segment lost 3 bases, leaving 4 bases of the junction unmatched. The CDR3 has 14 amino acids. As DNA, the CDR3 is TGTGCCAGCAGTGATGGGACAGGTGACTACGAGCAGTACTTC. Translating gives CASSDGTGDYEQYF.

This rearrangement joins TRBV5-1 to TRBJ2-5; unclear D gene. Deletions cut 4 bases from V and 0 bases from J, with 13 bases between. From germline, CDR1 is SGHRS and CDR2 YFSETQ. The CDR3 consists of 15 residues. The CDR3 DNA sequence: TGCGCCAGCAGCCGAAACCCTCGGGACCAAGAGACCCAGTACTTC. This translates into CASSRNPRDQETQYF.